The 9 T cell receptor beta chains below all came from one sample that was sequenced in a study of T-cell memory formation after mild COVID-19. A single record per CDR3 protein comes from TCRdb applying MiXCR to the 5' RACE reads. Of about 320,000 distinct CDR3 sequences in the sample, over 11% were seen once. The sequencing input was PBMCs or a T cell subset sorted from them (not recorded which). The receptors were sampled from a man younger than 30 who had mild COVID-19 (a few samples of this study predate the infection). Cell type and time point are not known.

The genes are TRBV6-5 and TRBJ1-6; perhaps TRBD1 as D (5 bases). Germline V lookup: CDR1 MNHEY, CDR2 SVGAGI. CDR3 length: 13 residues. The ends were cut back, 0 bases at V and 19 bases at J, with 16 bases in the middle. CDR3 sequence: CASSYSNGQGLHF. The CDR3 DNA reads as TGTGCCAGCAGTTACTCGAATGGTCAGGGTTTGCACTTT.

The chain has TRBV12-3 or TRBV12-4 and TRBJ1-5, with D maybe TRBD1 (6 bases). The V and J ends lost 1 base and 2 bases respectively, with 9 bases between them. The CDR3 spans 15 residues. Written as DNA, the CDR3 is TGTGCCAGCAGTTTAGGCGGGGGCCGCAATCAGCCCCAGCATTTT. Protein sequence: CASSLGGGRNQPQHF.

This sequence joins TRBV7-9 and TRBJ2-5; D not resolved. This CDR3 contains 13 residues. Germline V gene sequence: CDR1 SEHNR, CDR2 FQNEAQ (reference sequence). The V and J ends lost 4 bases and 0 bases respectively, with 6 bases between them. CDR3 loop: CASSSPNQETQYF. CDR3 DNA sequence: TGTGCCAGCAGCTCCCCCAACCAAGAGACCCAGTACTTC.

This chain connects TRBV6-5 to TRBJ1-1; D is possibly TRBD1 (6 bases). V was shortened by 3 bases and J by 5 bases, with 13 bases between the two germline ends. The germline gives CDR1 MNHEY, CDR2 SVGAGI. The CDR3 is made up of 14 amino acids. Here the CDR3 reads CASSYNGGRTEAFF. CDR3 bases: TGTGCCAGCAGTTATAACGGGGGGCGGACTGAAGCTTTCTTT.

V usage is TRBV27 and J usage is TRBJ2-3; TRBD1 might be the D (7 bases). V was trimmed by 3 bases and J by 2 bases, leaving 9 bases between them. Germline values: CDR1 MNHEY, CDR2 SMNVEV (reference sequence). There are 14 residues in the CDR3. CDR3 in amino acids: CASSFRGVTDTQYF. In DNA, the CDR3 is TGTGCCAGCAGTTTCAGGGGGGTCACAGATACGCAGTATTTT.

In its sample, this clonotype was seen a few times. The V gene is TRBV12-3 or TRBV12-4, the J gene TRBJ2-2; 7 nucleotides line up with TRBD2. CDR3 size: 14 residues. Germline trimming cut 6 bases from V and 8 bases from J; bases unmatched to any gene: 9. The CDR3 nucleotides are TGTGCCAGCAGAAGACTAGCCGTGACTGGGGAGCTGTTTTTT. Encoded protein: CASRRLAVTGELFF.

This clonotype came up many times. This sequence joins TRBV6-5 and TRBJ2-3; perhaps TRBD1 as D (5 bases). V was shortened by 2 bases and J by 0 bases, with 9 bases between the two germline ends. The length of the CDR3 is 15 residues. The germline V gene has CDR1 MNHEY and CDR2 SVGAGI. The CDR3 region has the DNA TGTGCCAGCAGTTACCGAACAGGTAGCACAGATACGCAGTATTTT. Its protein is CASSYRTGSTDTQYF.

The table lists this clonotype with a few counts. V is TRBV12-3 or TRBV12-4 and J is TRBJ1-2; 9 nucleotides agree with TRBD1. V was pared by 6 bases and J by 6 bases, with 14 bases of the junction left unmatched. This CDR3 region has 16 residues. The CDR3 loop reads CASSPPFLDRGDGYTF. In nucleotides, the CDR3 is TGTGCCAGCAGCCCGCCCTTCCTTGACAGGGGGGATGGCTACACCTTC.

The chain combines TRBV5-1 with TRBJ2-3, with TRBD2 matching over 9 bases. This CDR3 comprises 15 residues. Trimming removed 3 bases from V and 1 base from J; junction bases left unmatched: 3. CDR1 and CDR2 (germline): SGHRS, YFSETQ. The CDR3 DNA reads TGCGCCAGCAGCTCATCTAGCGGGGGCACAGATACGCAGTATTTT. Amino acid sequence: CASSSSSGGTDTQYF.